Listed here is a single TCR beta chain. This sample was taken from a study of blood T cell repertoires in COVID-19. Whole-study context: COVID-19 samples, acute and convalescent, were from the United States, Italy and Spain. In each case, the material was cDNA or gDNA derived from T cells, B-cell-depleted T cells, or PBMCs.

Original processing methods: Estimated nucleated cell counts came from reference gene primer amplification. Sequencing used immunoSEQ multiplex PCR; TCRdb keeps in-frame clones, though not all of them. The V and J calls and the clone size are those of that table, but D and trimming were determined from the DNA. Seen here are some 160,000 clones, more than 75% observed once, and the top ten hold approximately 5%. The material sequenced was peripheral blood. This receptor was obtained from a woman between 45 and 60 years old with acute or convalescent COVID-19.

In DNA form, the CDR3 reads TGTGCCAGCAGCCTCGCGACAGTTTCTGGAAACACCATATATTTT. It codes for CASSLATVSGNTIYF. The chain recombines TRBV7-2 with TRBJ1-3, with a tentative D call TRBD1 (5 bases). The CDR3 length is 15 residues. Per the germline V gene, CDR1 is SGHTA and CDR2 is FQGNSA. The V and J ends lost 5 bases and 1 base respectively, with 12 bases between them.